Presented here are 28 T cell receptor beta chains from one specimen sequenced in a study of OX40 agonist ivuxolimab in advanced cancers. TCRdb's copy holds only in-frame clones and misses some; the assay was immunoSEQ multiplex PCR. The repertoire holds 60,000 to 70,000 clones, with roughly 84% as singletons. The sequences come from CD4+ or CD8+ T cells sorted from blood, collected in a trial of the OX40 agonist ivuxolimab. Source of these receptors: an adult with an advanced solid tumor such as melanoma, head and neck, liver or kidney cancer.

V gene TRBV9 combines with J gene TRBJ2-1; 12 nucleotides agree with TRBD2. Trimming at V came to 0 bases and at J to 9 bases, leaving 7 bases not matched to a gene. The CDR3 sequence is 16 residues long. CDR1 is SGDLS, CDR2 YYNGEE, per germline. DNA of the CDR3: TGTGCCAGCAGCGTAGGGGCTAGCGGGAGGGCCGGTGAGCAGTTCTTC. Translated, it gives CASSVGASGRAGEQFF. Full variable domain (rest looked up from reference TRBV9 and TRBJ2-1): DSGVTQTPKHLITATGQRVTLRCSPRSGDLSVYWYQQSLDQGLQFLIQYYNGEERAKGNILERFSAQQFPDLHSELNLSSLELGDSALYFCASSVGASGRAGEQFFGPGTRLTVL.

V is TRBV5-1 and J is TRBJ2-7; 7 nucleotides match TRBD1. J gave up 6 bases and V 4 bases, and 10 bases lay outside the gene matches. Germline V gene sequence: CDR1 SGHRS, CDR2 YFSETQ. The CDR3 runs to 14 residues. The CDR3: CASSGGQARGEQYF. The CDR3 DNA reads TGCGCCAGCAGCGGAGGACAGGCCCGGGGCGAGCAGTACTTC.

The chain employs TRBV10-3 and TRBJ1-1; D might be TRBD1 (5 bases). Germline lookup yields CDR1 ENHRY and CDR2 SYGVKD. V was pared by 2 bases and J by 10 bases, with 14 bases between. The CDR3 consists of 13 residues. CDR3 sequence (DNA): TGTGCCATCAGTGAGAGGGACCCTCGGGTAGCTTTCTTT. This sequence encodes CAISERDPRVAFF.

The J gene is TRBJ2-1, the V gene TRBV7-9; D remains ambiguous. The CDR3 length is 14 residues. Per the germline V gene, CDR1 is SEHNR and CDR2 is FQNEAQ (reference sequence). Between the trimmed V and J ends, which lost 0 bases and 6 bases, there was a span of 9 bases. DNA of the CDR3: TGTGCCAGCAGCTTAGCGAGCAGTAGCAATGAGCAGTTCTTC. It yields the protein CASSLASSSNEQFF.

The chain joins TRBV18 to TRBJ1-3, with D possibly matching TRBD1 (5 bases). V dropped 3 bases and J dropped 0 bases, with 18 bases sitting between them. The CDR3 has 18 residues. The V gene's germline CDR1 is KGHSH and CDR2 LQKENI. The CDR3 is CASSPGVGAGGSGNTIYF. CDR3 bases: TGTGCCAGCTCACCCGGGGTCGGAGCCGGGGGCTCTGGAAACACCATATATTTT. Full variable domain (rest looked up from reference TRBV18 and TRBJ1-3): NAGVMQNPRHLVRRRGQEARLRCSPMKGHSHVYWYRQLPEEGLKFMVYLQKENIIDESGMPKERFSAEFPKEGPSILRIQQVVRGDSAAYFCASSPGVGAGGSGNTIYFGEGSWLTVV.

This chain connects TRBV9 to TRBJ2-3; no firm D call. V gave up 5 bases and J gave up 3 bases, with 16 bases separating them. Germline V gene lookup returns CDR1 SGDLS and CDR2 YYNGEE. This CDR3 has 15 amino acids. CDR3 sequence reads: CASSPVGHETDTQYF. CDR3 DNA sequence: TGTGCCAGCAGTCCCGTGGGTCACGAAACAGATACGCAGTATTTT.

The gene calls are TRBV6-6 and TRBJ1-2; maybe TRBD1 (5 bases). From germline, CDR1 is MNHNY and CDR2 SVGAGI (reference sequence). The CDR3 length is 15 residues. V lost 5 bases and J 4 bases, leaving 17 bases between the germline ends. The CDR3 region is CASSTASGGAYGYTF. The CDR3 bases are TGTGCCAGCAGTACGGCCTCCGGAGGGGCCTATGGCTACACCTTC.

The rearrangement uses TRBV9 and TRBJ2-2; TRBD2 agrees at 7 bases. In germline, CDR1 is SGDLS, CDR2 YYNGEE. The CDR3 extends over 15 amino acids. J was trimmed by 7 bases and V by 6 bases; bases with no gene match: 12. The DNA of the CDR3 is TGTGCCAGCACCCCTCAGCGGGATCAAGGCGGGGAGCTGTTTTTT. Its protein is CASTPQRDQGGELFF.

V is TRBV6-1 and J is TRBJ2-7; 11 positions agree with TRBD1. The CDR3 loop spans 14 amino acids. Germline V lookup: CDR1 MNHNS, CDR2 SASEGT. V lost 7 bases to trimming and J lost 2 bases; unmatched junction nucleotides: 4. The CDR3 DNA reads TGTGCCAGCATCGGGACAGGGGGAACCTACGAGCAGTACTTC. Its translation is CASIGTGGTYEQYF.

The CDR3 is CASTLDSTSTDTQYF. In nucleotides, the CDR3 is TGTGCCAGCACCCTGGACTCCACTAGCACAGATACGCAGTATTTT. The rearrangement links TRBV2 to TRBJ2-3; tentative D call: TRBD2 (5 bases). CDR3 length: 15 amino acids. Germline assignment: CDR1 SNHLY and CDR2 FYNNEI. The V end lost 7 bases, the J end lost 0 bases, and 14 bases lay between the germline ends.

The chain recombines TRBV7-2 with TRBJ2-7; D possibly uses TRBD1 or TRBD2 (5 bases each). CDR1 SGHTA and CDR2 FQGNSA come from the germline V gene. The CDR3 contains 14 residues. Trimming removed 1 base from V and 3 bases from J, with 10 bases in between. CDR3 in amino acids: CASSLVPGSYEQYF. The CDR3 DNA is TGTGCCAGCAGCTTAGTCCCAGGGAGCTACGAGCAGTACTTC.

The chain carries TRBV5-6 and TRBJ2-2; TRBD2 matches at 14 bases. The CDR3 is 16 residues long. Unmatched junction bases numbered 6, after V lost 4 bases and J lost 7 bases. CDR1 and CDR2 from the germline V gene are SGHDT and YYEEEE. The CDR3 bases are TGTGCCAGCAGCCGACTAGCGGGAGGGCCGGGCGGGGAGCTGTTTTTT. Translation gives CASSRLAGGPGGELFF.

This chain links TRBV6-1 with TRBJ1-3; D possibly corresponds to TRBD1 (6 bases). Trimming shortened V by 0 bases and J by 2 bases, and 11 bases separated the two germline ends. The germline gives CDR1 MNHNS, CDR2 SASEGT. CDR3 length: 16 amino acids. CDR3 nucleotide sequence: TGTGCCAGCAGTGAAGCGCCCAGGGACACTGGAAACACCATATATTTT. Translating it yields CASSEAPRDTGNTIYF.

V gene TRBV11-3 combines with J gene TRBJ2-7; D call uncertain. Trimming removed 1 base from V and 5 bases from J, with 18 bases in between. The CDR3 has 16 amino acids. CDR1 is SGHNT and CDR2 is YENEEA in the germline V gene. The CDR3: CASSLGILVQTDEQYF. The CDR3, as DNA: TGTGCCAGCAGCTTAGGGATCCTTGTACAAACTGACGAGCAGTACTTC.

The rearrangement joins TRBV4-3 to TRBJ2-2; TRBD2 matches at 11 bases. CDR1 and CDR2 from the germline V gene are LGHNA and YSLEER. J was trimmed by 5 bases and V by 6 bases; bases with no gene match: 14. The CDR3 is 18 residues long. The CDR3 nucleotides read TGCGCCAGCAGAAGGGACAGGTCTATAGCGGGAGGGACCGGGGAGCTGTTTTTT. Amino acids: CASRRDRSIAGGTGELFF.

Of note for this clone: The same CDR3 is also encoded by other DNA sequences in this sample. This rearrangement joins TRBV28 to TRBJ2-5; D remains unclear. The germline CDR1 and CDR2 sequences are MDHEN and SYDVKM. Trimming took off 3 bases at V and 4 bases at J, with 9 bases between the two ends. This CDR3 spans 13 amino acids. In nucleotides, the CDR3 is TGTGCCAGCAGTTTTGGGGTGCTAGAGACCCAGTACTTC. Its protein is CASSFGVLETQYF. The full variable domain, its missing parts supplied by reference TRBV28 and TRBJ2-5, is DVKVTQSSRYLVKRTGEKVFLECVQDMDHENMFWYRQDPGLGLRLIYFSYDVKMKEKGDIPEGYSVSREKKERFSLILESASTNQTSMYLCASSFGVLETQYFGPGTRLLVL.

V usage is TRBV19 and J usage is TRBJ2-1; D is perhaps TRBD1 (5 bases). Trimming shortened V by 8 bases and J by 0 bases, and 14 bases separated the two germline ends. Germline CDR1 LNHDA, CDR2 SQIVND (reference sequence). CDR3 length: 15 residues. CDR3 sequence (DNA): TGTGCCAGTCGAGAGACAGCCACCTCCTACAATGAGCAGTTCTTC. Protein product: CASRETATSYNEQFF.

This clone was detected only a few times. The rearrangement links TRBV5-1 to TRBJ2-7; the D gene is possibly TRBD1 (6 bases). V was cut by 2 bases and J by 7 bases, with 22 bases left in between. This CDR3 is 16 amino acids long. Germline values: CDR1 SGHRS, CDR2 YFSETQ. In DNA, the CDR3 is TGCGCCAGCAGCTTCTTCGACGGGACAACCCTTCCGGAGCAGTACTTC. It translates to CASSFFDGTTLPEQYF.

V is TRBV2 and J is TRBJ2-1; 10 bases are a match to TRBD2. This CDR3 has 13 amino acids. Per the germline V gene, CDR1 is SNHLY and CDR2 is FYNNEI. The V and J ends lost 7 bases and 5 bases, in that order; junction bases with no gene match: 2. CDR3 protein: CASTGLANNEQFF. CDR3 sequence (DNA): TGTGCCAGCACGGGACTAGCGAACAATGAGCAGTTCTTC.

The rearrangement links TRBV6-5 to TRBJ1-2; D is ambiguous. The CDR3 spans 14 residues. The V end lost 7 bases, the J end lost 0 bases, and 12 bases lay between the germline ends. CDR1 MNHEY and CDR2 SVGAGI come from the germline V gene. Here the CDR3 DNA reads TGTGCCAGCACCAATCAGGTTTCTAACTATGGCTACACCTTC. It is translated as CASTNQVSNYGYTF.

CDR3 in DNA: TGTGCCAGCAGCCAAGATGTAGGGGGCCGGGGCTCCTACGAGCAGTACTTC. Protein product: CASSQDVGGRGSYEQYF. This rearrangement joins TRBV4-2 to TRBJ2-7; 7 nucleotides match TRBD1. This CDR3 is 17 amino acids long. Germline-derived CDR1 and CDR2 are LGHNA and YNFKEQ. After removal of 0 bases from V and 0 bases from J, the junction contained 8 bases not matched to a gene.

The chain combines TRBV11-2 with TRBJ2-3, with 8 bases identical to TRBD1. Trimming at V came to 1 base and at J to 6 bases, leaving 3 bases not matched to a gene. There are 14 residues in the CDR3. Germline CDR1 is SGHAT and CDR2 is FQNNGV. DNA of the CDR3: TGTGCCAGCAGCTTAGCGAACAGGGGGGATACGCAGTATTTT. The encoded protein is CASSLANRGDTQYF.

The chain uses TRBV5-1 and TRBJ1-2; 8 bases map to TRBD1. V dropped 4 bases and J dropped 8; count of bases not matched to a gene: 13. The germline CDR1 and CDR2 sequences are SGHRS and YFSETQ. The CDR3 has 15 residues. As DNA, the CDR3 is TGCGCCAGCAGCATCCAGGGGGCTGGTATAGAGGGCTACACCTTC. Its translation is CASSIQGAGIEGYTF.

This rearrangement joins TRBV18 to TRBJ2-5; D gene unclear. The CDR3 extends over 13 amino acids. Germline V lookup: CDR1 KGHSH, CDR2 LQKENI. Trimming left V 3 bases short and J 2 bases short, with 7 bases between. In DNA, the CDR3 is TGTGCCAGCTCACCTGAGACGCAAGAGACCCAGTACTTC. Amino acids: CASSPETQETQYF.

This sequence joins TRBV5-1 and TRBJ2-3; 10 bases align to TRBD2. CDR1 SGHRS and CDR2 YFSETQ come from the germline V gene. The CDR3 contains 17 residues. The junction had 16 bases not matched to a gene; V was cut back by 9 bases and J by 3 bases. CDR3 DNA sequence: TGCGCCACCCAGACTCTTCCGGGACTAGCGAGTACAGATACGCAGTATTTT. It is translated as CATQTLPGLASTDTQYF.

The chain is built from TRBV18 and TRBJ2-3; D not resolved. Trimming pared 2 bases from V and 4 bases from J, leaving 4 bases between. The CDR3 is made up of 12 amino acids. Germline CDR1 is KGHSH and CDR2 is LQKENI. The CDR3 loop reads CASSPVADTQYF. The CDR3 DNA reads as TGTGCCAGCTCACCAGTCGCAGATACGCAGTATTTT.

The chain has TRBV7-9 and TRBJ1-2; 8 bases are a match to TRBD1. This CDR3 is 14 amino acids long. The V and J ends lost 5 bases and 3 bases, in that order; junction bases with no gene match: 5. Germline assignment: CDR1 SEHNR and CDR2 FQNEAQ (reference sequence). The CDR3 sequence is CASSTKDRDYGYTF. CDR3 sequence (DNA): TGTGCCAGCAGCACTAAGGACAGGGACTATGGCTACACCTTC.

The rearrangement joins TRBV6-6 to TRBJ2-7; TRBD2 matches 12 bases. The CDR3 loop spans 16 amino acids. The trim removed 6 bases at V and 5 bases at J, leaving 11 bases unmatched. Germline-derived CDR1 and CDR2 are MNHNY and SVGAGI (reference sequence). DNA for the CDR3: TGTGCCAGCAGACCAACTAGCGGGAGGACTGGCAACGAGCAGTACTTC. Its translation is CASRPTSGRTGNEQYF.